These T cell receptor beta chains were read from a single sample in a study of OX40 agonist ivuxolimab in advanced cancers. Assay used: immunoSEQ multiplex PCR; TCRdb lists only in-frame clones, some missing. Of around 84,000 clones in the sample, 94% are singletons; the top ten hold 9.5% to 11%. The material sequenced was CD4+ or CD8+ T cells sorted from blood, taken in a trial of the OX40 agonist ivuxolimab. These receptor sequences come from an adult with an advanced solid tumor such as melanoma, head and neck, liver or kidney cancer. Both conserved end residues are part of each CDR3. Each record gives: J gene, V gene, clone size, D gene, CDR3 DNA, CDR3 protein. D genes are given only for firm matches. Only some rows state a clone size, as once, few, many or a class for expanded clones.

>TRBJ2-7|TRBV7-9|-|-
TGTGCCAGCAGCTTCCAGGGGAAGTCCCACGAGCAGTACTTC
CASSFQGKSHEQYF
>TRBJ2-3|TRBV9|once|TRBD2
TGTGCCAGCAGCGGACTAGCGCCGGGGGGCACAGATACGCAGTATTTT
CASSGLAPGGTDTQYF
>TRBJ2-4|TRBV4-2|-|TRBD2
TGTGCCAGCAGCCAACCCCCCCGGACTAGCCAAAACATTCAGTACTTC
CASSQPPRTSQNIQYF
>TRBJ2-7|TRBV11-3|-|-
TGTGCCAGCAGCTTAGTAATATCCGACGAGCAGTACTTC
CASSLVISDEQYF
>TRBJ2-7|TRBV5-1|-|-
TGCGCCAGCAGCTTGGCGAATCGGCAGTACTTC
CASSLANRQYF
>TRBJ1-5|TRBV7-8|-|-
TGTGCCAGCAGCTGGGGAGAGGGATCGGATAGCAATCAGCCCCAGCATTTT
CASSWGEGSDSNQPQHF
>TRBJ1-5|TRBV19|-|TRBD1
TGTGCCACCCGGGACAGGGGAGTAGGCAATCAGCCCCAGCATTTT
CATRDRGVGNQPQHF
>TRBJ1-2|TRBV25-1|-|-
TGTGCCAGTATCCGGGGCCCGGAGGACTATGGCTACACCTTC
CASIRGPEDYGYTF
>TRBJ1-2|TRBV19|-|-
TGTGCCAGTAGTACCATCCTGGACAGCTACTATGGCTACACCTTC
CASSTILDSYYGYTF
>TRBJ2-7|TRBV7-8|-|-
TGTGCCAGCAGCTTAGGGCCGGACGCTACCTACGAGCAGTACTTC
CASSLGPDATYEQYF
>TRBJ1-2|TRBV11-2|-|-
TGTGCCAGCAGCTTAGTCAGCCAGGGATATGGCTACACCTTC
CASSLVSQGYGYTF
>TRBJ2-3|TRBV7-9|-|-
TGTGCCAGCAGCTCCATCCGGGACTTAGCTACAGATACGCAGTATTTT
CASSSIRDLATDTQYF
>TRBJ2-1|TRBV7-8|-|TRBD1
TGTGCCAGCAGCTTAGCCGGGGACAGCTCCTACAATGAGCAGTTCTTC
CASSLAGDSSYNEQFF
>TRBJ2-1|TRBV25-1|-|-
TGTGCCAGCAGTGAATATGGGGGAAGAACATACAATGAGCAGTTCTTC
CASSEYGGRTYNEQFF
>TRBJ1-5|TRBV30|-|-
TGTGCCTGGAGTTCGGCAGGGGCTAATCAGCCCCAGCATTTT
CAWSSAGANQPQHF
>TRBJ1-2|TRBV9|-|-
TGTGCCAGCAGCGTCAGCGGGCGGGACTATGGCTACACCTTC
CASSVSGRDYGYTF
>TRBJ1-5|TRBV4-2|once|-
TGTGCCAGCAGCCAAGAACGGGACATTAGCAATCAGCCCCAGCATTTT
CASSQERDISNQPQHF
>TRBJ2-5|TRBV7-6|-|TRBD2
TGTGCCAGCAGCTCCGCCGCGACTAGCGGGAGGGCCCTCGGGGAGACCCAGTACTTC
CASSSAATSGRALGETQYF
>TRBJ2-2|TRBV5-5|-|TRBD2
TGTGCCAGCAGCGGCAGACCGGGACTACTGAACACCGGGGAGCTGTTTTTT
CASSGRPGLLNTGELFF
>TRBJ2-7|TRBV7-9|-|TRBD1
TGTGCCAGCAGCTGGACAGGGGCCTACGAGCAGTACTTC
CASSWTGAYEQYF
>TRBJ2-7|TRBV7-2|-|-
TGTGCCAGCAGCTTAGCGCCCCCTCTACAGGGCTTCTCCTACGAGCAGTACTTC
CASSLAPPLQGFSYEQYF
>TRBJ2-1|TRBV11-3|-|TRBD2
TGTGCCAGCAGCTTACACCGGGCAACTAGCGGGACTGAGCAGTTCTTC
CASSLHRATSGTEQFF
>TRBJ1-1|TRBV19|-|-
TGTGCCAGTAGAAATAGGGGTATGAACACTGAAGCTTTCTTT
CASRNRGMNTEAFF
>TRBJ2-1|TRBV30|-|TRBD2
TGTGCCTGGGGGACTAGCGGGGTCGACAATGAGCAGTTCTTC
CAWGTSGVDNEQFF
>TRBJ2-1|TRBV4-2|-|TRBD1
TGTGCCAGCAGCCAAGGGACAGGAAAATACAATGAGCAGTTCTTC
CASSQGTGKYNEQFF
>TRBJ2-3|TRBV4-3|-|TRBD2
TGCGCCAGCAGCCAAGATCCGGGACTAGTCCCCACAGATACGCAGTATTTT
CASSQDPGLVPTDTQYF
>TRBJ2-5|TRBV7-8|-|TRBD2
TGTGCCAGCAGCTTAGCGGGAGGGCCCTCCGTAGAAGAGACCCAGTACTTC
CASSLAGGPSVEETQYF
>TRBJ1-2|TRBV30|-|TRBD1
TGTGCCTGGCTTAGGGACAGGAAAAACTATGGCTACACCTTC
CAWLRDRKNYGYTF
>TRBJ2-5|TRBV7-3|once|TRBD2
TGTGCCAGCAGCTCGGCGGGACTAGCGGGAAGGGAGACCCAGTACTTC
CASSSAGLAGRETQYF
>TRBJ2-7|TRBV16|-|-
TGTGCCAGCAGCCAATCGTGGAGCTCCTACGAGCAGTACTTC
CASSQSWSSYEQYF
>TRBJ2-1|TRBV14|-|TRBD2
TGTGCCAGCAGCCAAGATCTCCGGACTAGCGGGCTAAATGAGCAGTTCTTC
CASSQDLRTSGLNEQFF